One sample yielded the 31 T cell receptor beta chains listed below, sequenced in a study of T cell changes during pregnancy in multiple sclerosis. The method was immunoSEQ multiplex PCR; TCRdb's version includes in-frame clones alone and lacks a portion of them. The repertoire holds tens of thousands of clones, with roughly 92% as singletons. Sequences were derived from peripheral blood, sampled in the second trimester of pregnancy. These receptors were taken from a female donor with multiple sclerosis, enrolled in a pregnancy study.

The chain couples TRBV7-8 to TRBJ1-5; the match to TRBD1 covers 8 bases. V dropped 5 bases and J dropped 1; count of bases not matched to a gene: 7. CDR3 length: 16 residues. CDR1 is SGHVS, CDR2 FQNEAQ, per germline. DNA for the CDR3: TGTGCCAGCAGCCTAACAGGGGGTAGGAGCAATCAGCCCCAGCATTTT. Translation gives CASSLTGGRSNQPQHF.

CDR3 in amino acids: CASSIVPGTGTEAFF. The CDR3 DNA reads TGTGCCAGTAGTATAGTACCCGGGACAGGCACTGAAGCTTTCTTT. The V and J genes are TRBV19 and TRBJ1-1; 8 nucleotides agree with TRBD1. The CDR3 extends over 15 amino acids. J lost 4 bases, V lost 1 base, and 5 bases had no gene match. Per germline, CDR1 LNHDA and CDR2 SQIVND (reference sequence).

The gene calls are TRBV30 and TRBJ1-1, with 9 positions matching TRBD1. This CDR3 region has 14 residues. The V gene's germline CDR1 is GTSNPN and CDR2 SVGIG (reference sequence). V lost 0 bases, J lost 5 bases, and 4 bases stayed unmatched. The CDR3 spells CAWSVGTGRTEAFF. CDR3 sequence (DNA): TGTGCCTGGAGTGTCGGGACAGGGAGGACTGAAGCTTTCTTT.

The chain links TRBV7-2 to TRBJ2-1; 9 bases map to TRBD2. The CDR3 consists of 14 residues. Germline V gene sequence: CDR1 SGHTA, CDR2 FQGNSA. Losses at the gene ends were 2 bases for V and 9 bases for J; bases not matched to a gene: 5. The DNA for the CDR3 is TGTGCCAGCAGCTTATTGAGCGGGGGGCGTGAGCAGTTCTTC. Translated, it gives CASSLLSGGREQFF.

This clone appeared once. The chain links TRBV19 to TRBJ1-5; D gene uncertain. The length of the CDR3 is 15 residues. Per the germline V gene, CDR1 is LNHDA and CDR2 is SQIVND (reference sequence). V was cut by 3 bases and J by 2 bases, with 11 bases left in between. The CDR3 spells CASSIIGVGNQPQHF. The CDR3 bases are TGTGCCAGTAGTATCATCGGGGTCGGCAATCAGCCCCAGCATTTT.

The V gene is TRBV6-1, the J gene TRBJ1-3; no clear D. CDR1 MNHNS and CDR2 SASEGT come from the germline V gene. The CDR3 extends over 13 amino acids. With 3 bases removed from V and 4 bases from J, the gap between germline ends came to 7 bases. The CDR3 DNA is TGTGCCAGCAGTGAGGCAGGAGGAAACACCATATATTTT. This gives the protein CASSEAGGNTIYF.

This clone was found a few times. The chain links TRBV30 to TRBJ1-6, with D perhaps matching TRBD1 (6 bases). Germline V lookup: CDR1 GTSNPN, CDR2 SVGIG (reference sequence). This CDR3 is 13 amino acids long. Trimming left V 2 bases short and J 9 bases short, with 11 bases between. As DNA, the CDR3 is TGTGCCTGGAGTTCACAGGGTGGTTCACCCCTCCACTTT. Translated, it gives CAWSSQGGSPLHF. The full variable domain, rest sourced from reference TRBV30 and TRBJ1-6, is SQTIHQWPATLVQPVGSPLSLECTVEGTSNPNLYWYRQAAGRGLQLLFYSVGIGQISSEVPQNLSASRPQDRQFILSSKKLLLSDSGFYLCAWSSQGGSPLHFGNGTRLTVT.

V is TRBV6-4 and J is TRBJ1-6; 9 bases are shared with TRBD1. The CDR3 has 15 amino acids. Germline trimming cut 0 bases from V and 7 bases from J; bases unmatched to any gene: 1. Looked up from germline, CDR1 is MRHNA and CDR2 is SNTAGT. Written as DNA, the CDR3 is TGTGCCAGCAGTGACTCCACAGGGGGCAATTCACCCCTCCACTTT. This translates into CASSDSTGGNSPLHF.

The gene calls are TRBV4-2 and TRBJ1-1; 9 positions agree with TRBD1. V dropped 1 base and J dropped 11; count of bases not matched to a gene: 5. The CDR3 has 13 residues. Germline V gene data show CDR1 as LGHNA and CDR2 as YNFKEQ. CDR3 sequence (DNA): TGTGCCAGCAGCCAAGGCGGGACAGGGAATGCTTTCTTT. Its translation: CASSQGGTGNAFF.

J is TRBJ2-2 and V is TRBV4-1; 16 nucleotides agree with TRBD2. CDR3 length: 20 amino acids. Germline CDR1 and CDR2: MGHRA and YSYEKL. V was pared by 1 base and J by 0 bases, with 5 bases of the junction left unmatched. The CDR3 DNA is TGCGCCAGCAGCCAAGTCCCGGGACTAGCGGGAGGGCCGAACACCGGGGAGCTGTTTTTT. Translation: CASSQVPGLAGGPNTGELFF.

This chain uses TRBV7-8 with TRBJ2-5; no firm D call. The CDR3 runs 16 residues. Trimming took 5 bases from V and 1 from J, leaving 17 bases between them. Germline CDR1 and CDR2: SGHVS and FQNEAQ. CDR3 protein: CASSEMPNGFQETQYF. For the CDR3, the DNA is TGTGCCAGCAGCGAAATGCCTAACGGGTTCCAAGAGACCCAGTACTTC.

The chain employs TRBV19 and TRBJ2-1, with 14 bases fitting TRBD2. CDR1 LNHDA and CDR2 SQIVND come from the germline V gene (reference sequence). CDR3 length: 18 residues. V was clipped by 6 bases and J by 3 bases; unmatched bases: 10. The CDR3 loop reads CASRRLAGGPKGYNEQFF. CDR3 DNA sequence: TGTGCCAGTAGGAGACTAGCGGGAGGGCCAAAGGGCTACAATGAGCAGTTCTTC. Variable domain in full (rest from reference TRBV19 and TRBJ2-1): DGGITQSPKYLFRKEGQNVTLSCEQNLNHDAMYWYRQDPGQGLRLIYYSQIVNDFQKGDIAEGYSVSREKKESFPLTVTSAQKNPTAFYLCASRRLAGGPKGYNEQFFGPGTRLTVL.

V is TRBV7-3 and J is TRBJ1-1; D not resolved. CDR1 and CDR2 from the germline V gene are SGHTA and FQGTGA. V dropped 5 bases and J dropped 0 bases, with 7 bases sitting between them. The CDR3 spans 13 residues. CDR3 loop: CASSDQMNTEAFF. In nucleotides, the CDR3 is TGTGCCAGCAGCGATCAGATGAACACTGAAGCTTTCTTT.

This clone was recorded only once. This chain connects TRBV19 to TRBJ2-3; maybe TRBD1 (5 bases). Germline V lookup: CDR1 LNHDA, CDR2 SQIVND (reference sequence). CDR3 length: 15 amino acids. The ends were cut back, 6 bases at V and 6 bases at J, with 19 bases in the middle. In DNA form, the CDR3 reads TGTGCCAGTAGCCCAGGGCCCATCAGTCGGGATACGCAGTATTTT. It codes for CASSPGPISRDTQYF.

This clone appeared a few times. The chain combines TRBV19 with TRBJ1-1; TRBD1 agrees at 10 bases. The germline V gene encodes CDR1 LNHDA and CDR2 SQIVND (reference sequence). The CDR3 runs to 13 residues. Trimming took 5 bases from V and 6 from J; bases not matched to a gene: 3. CDR3 nucleotides: TGTGCCAGTAGTCGACAGGGGGCATCTGAAGCTTTCTTT. The encoded protein is CASSRQGASEAFF.

The chain couples TRBV29-1 to TRBJ1-2; TRBD1 matches at 7 bases. Per the germline V gene, CDR1 is SQVTM and CDR2 is ANQGSEA. The CDR3 is 13 amino acids. V trimming: 4 bases; J trimming: 8 bases; junction bases outside the gene matches: 10. CDR3 sequence reads: CSVVVDRSGGYTF. The CDR3 DNA sequence: TGCAGCGTTGTAGTGGACAGGAGTGGGGGCTACACCTTC. The full variable domain, rest sourced from reference TRBV29-1 and TRBJ1-2, is SAVISQKPSRDICQRGTSLTIQCQVDSQVTMMFWYRQQPGQSLTLIATANQGSEATYESGFVIDKFPISRPNLTFSTLTVSNMSPEDSSIYLCSVVVDRSGGYTFGSGTRLTVV.

V gene TRBV27 combines with J gene TRBJ2-2, with TRBD1 matching over 10 bases. This CDR3 has 15 amino acids. Germline V CDR1 and CDR2: MNHEY, SMNVEV (reference sequence). Germline trimming cut 5 bases from V and 4 bases from J; bases unmatched to any gene: 4. CDR3 sequence: CASSPWDRGTGELFF. In DNA, the CDR3 is TGTGCCAGCAGTCCCTGGGACAGGGGCACCGGGGAGCTGTTTTTT.

The V and J genes are TRBV2 and TRBJ2-1; TRBD2 matches at 8 bases. Germline V lookup: CDR1 SNHLY, CDR2 FYNNEI. Unmatched junction bases numbered 4, after V lost 6 bases and J lost 0 bases. The CDR3 is made up of 15 amino acids. This CDR3 is CASSGGGSSYNEQFF. The CDR3 nucleotides read TGTGCCAGCAGCGGCGGGGGGTCCTCCTACAATGAGCAGTTCTTC.

V is TRBV5-6 and J is TRBJ2-7, with D possibly matching TRBD2 (6 bases). CDR3 length: 15 residues. The germline V gene has CDR1 SGHDT and CDR2 YYEEEE. V dropped 6 bases and J dropped 9 bases, with 25 bases sitting between them. The CDR3 loop is CASKKQEVVLGGQYF. The CDR3 bases are TGTGCCAGCAAAAAACAGGAGGTGGTGTTGGGGGGGCAGTACTTC.

The chain links TRBV5-1 to TRBJ2-6, with 9 bases aligning to TRBD1. Losses at the gene ends were 3 bases for V and 0 bases for J; bases not matched to a gene: 10. The CDR3 covers 19 residues. Germline V gene data show CDR1 as SGHRS and CDR2 as YFSETQ. In DNA, the CDR3 is TGCGCCAGCAGCTCCGGGACAGGGATTGGGACCTCTGGGGCCAACGTCCTGACTTTC. This translates into CASSSGTGIGTSGANVLTF.

The V call is TRBV6-5, the J call TRBJ2-7; D is unresolved. This CDR3 contains 11 residues. CDR1 is MNHEY and CDR2 is SVGAGI in the germline V gene. Trimming took 2 bases from V and 3 from J, leaving 2 bases between them. DNA for the CDR3: TGTGCCAGCAGTTACCTCTACGAGCAGTACTTC. It encodes CASSYLYEQYF.

V is TRBV28 and J is TRBJ2-7; TRBD1 might be the D (6 bases). Germline loops: CDR1 MDHEN, CDR2 SYDVKM. The CDR3 length is 12 residues. V lost 7 bases to trimming and J lost 2 bases, with 9 bases between them. DNA of the CDR3: TGTGCCAGCATGAGGGGGACCTACGAGCAGTACTTC. It encodes CASMRGTYEQYF.

J is TRBJ1-1 and V is TRBV9; 10 bases fit TRBD1. Per germline, CDR1 SGDLS and CDR2 YYNGEE. The V and J ends lost 4 bases and 10 bases, in that order; junction bases with no gene match: 7. The CDR3 is 13 amino acids. The CDR3, as DNA: TGTGCCAGCAGCAAACGGACAGGGGGATCAGCTTTCTTT. This translates into CASSKRTGGSAFF.

J is TRBJ2-7 and V is TRBV4-1; TRBD2 aligns across 7 bases. This CDR3 has 19 amino acids. With V trimmed by 4 bases and J by 1 base, 19 bases remained unmatched. Germline CDR1 is MGHRA and CDR2 is YSYEKL. The CDR3 is CASSLDHSSGTTLSYEQYF. CDR3 sequence (DNA): TGCGCCAGCAGCCTAGACCACTCCTCCGGGACTACCTTGTCCTACGAGCAGTACTTC.

The J gene is TRBJ1-1, the V gene TRBV7-9, with TRBD1 identical over 8 bases. Germline CDR1 is SEHNR and CDR2 is FQNEAQ (reference sequence). The CDR3 contains 15 residues. The V and J ends lost 5 bases and 1 base, in that order; junction bases with no gene match: 6. The CDR3 here is CASSTRQGQNTEAFF. CDR3 nucleotide sequence: TGTGCCAGCAGCACCCGACAGGGGCAGAACACTGAAGCTTTCTTT. Complete variable domain (other parts from reference TRBV7-9 and TRBJ1-1): DTGVSQNPRHKITKRGQNVTFRCDPISEHNRLYWYRQTLGQGPEFLTYFQNEAQLEKSRLLSDRFSAERPKGSFSTLEIQRTEQGDSAMYLCASSTRQGQNTEAFFGQGTRLTVV.

V gene TRBV28 combines with J gene TRBJ1-2; tentative D call: TRBD1 (5 bases). Germline CDR1 reads MDHEN; CDR2 reads SYDVKM. With 6 bases removed from V and 2 bases from J, the gap between germline ends came to 10 bases. CDR3 size: 13 residues. The CDR3: CASSGGRNYGYTF. In DNA form, the CDR3 reads TGTGCCAGCAGCGGGGGAAGGAACTATGGCTACACCTTC.

The V and J genes are TRBV5-4 and TRBJ2-7; perhaps TRBD1 as D (6 bases). The CDR3 spans 15 residues. Germline values: CDR1 SGHNT, CDR2 YYREEE (reference sequence). Trimming left V 2 bases short and J 2 bases short, with 14 bases between. CDR3 in DNA: TGTGCCAGCAGCTTAGGACAGACCAACACCTACGAGCAGTACTTC. Its protein product is CASSLGQTNTYEQYF. Filled out from reference TRBV5-4 and TRBJ2-7, the complete variable domain reads ETGVTQSPTHLIKTRGQQVTLRCSSQSGHNTVSWYQQALGQGPQFIFQYYREEENGRGNFPPRFSGLQFPNYSSELNVNALELDDSALYLCASSLGQTNTYEQYFGPGTRLTVT.

The chain recombines TRBV6-6 with TRBJ1-5, with D unclear. The CDR3 covers 15 residues. Germline CDR1 reads MNHNY; CDR2 reads SVGAGI (reference sequence). Trimming took off 0 bases at V and 6 bases at J, with 12 bases between the two ends. The CDR3 bases are TGTGCCAGCAGTTACTCCGCGGCGGGAAGTCAGCCCCAGCATTTT. Amino acid sequence: CASSYSAAGSQPQHF.

The J gene is TRBJ1-2, the V gene TRBV19, with a weak D call TRBD1 (5 bases). Germline CDR1 and CDR2: LNHDA and SQIVND (reference sequence). V was shortened by 7 bases and J by 2 bases, with 20 bases between the two germline ends. This CDR3 has 16 amino acids. The CDR3 region is CASTRTTGRGNYGYTF. DNA for the CDR3: TGTGCCAGTACCCGAACGACGGGTAGGGGAAACTATGGCTACACCTTC. The variable domain in full, completed from reference TRBV19 and TRBJ1-2, reads DGGITQSPKYLFRKEGQNVTLSCEQNLNHDAMYWYRQDPGQGLRLIYYSQIVNDFQKGDIAEGYSVSREKKESFPLTVTSAQKNPTAFYLCASTRTTGRGNYGYTFGSGTRLTVV.

This clone was picked up many times. The chain combines TRBV7-8 with TRBJ2-3, with 8 bases identical to TRBD2. Germline CDR1 is SGHVS and CDR2 is FQNEAQ. The CDR3 is 16 amino acids. Unmatched junction bases numbered 8, after V lost 5 bases and J lost 1 base. CDR3 region: CASSRWSSGGTDTQYF. As DNA, the CDR3 is TGTGCCAGCAGCAGGTGGAGTAGCGGGGGCACAGATACGCAGTATTTT.

The rearrangement links TRBV11-2 to TRBJ2-7, with D possibly TRBD2 on 6 matching bases. V was cut by 1 base and J by 3 bases, with 10 bases left in between. The CDR3 contains 14 residues. Germline CDR1 SGHAT, CDR2 FQNNGV. The CDR3 loop reads CASSLGSGFYEQYF. The CDR3 DNA reads as TGTGCCAGCAGCTTAGGGAGCGGGTTCTACGAGCAGTACTTC.